The TCR beta chain described here comes from a study of Ad26.COV2.S vaccination and SARS-CoV-2 variants. Turning to this clone: The target antigen is unknown.

Method: immunoSEQ multiplex PCR; TCRdb's copy keeps in-frame clones and lacks some. The sample lists about 450,000 clones, nearly 90% occurring once. Findings and caveats of the study: Reportedly, after vaccination the spike-specific CD8+ and CD4+ T cell responses displayed substantial breadth.

As to treatment: around 19 received Ad26.COV2.S at low or high dose, single or two shots; a few received placebo; per-sample allocation not given. Collection of the samples took place on day 63 after the first injection of vaccine or placebo. An Ad26 vector that expressed Wuhan-strain SARS-CoV-2 spike constituted the vaccine. This TCR was sampled from a person aged 18-60 years who received the Ad26.COV2.S COVID-19 vaccine or a placebo. Here the sequenced sample was peripheral blood, taken in a trial of Ad26.COV2.S vaccine versus placebo.

This chain's CDR3 is CASSFFTEKETQYF. CDR3 nucleotides: TGTGCCAGCAGCTTTTTCACAGAGAAAGAGACCCAGTACTTC. The chain combines TRBV5-8 with TRBJ2-5; D gene ambiguous. Germline CDR1 SGHTS, CDR2 YDEGEE. Trimming cost V 2 bases and J 3 bases, with 11 bases left between them. This CDR3 is built from 14 residues.